The 7 T cell receptor beta chains listed next were all sequenced from one sample in a study of blood T cell repertoires in COVID-19. Only in-frame clones appear in the TCRdb table, and some are missing; sequencing was by immunoSEQ multiplex PCR. The repertoire holds about 260,000 clones, approximately 86% seen once, with 0.7% in the top ten. The sequenced sample consisted of peripheral blood. These receptor sequences come from a human donor in a cohort sampled during active COVID-19.

The chain joins TRBV5-5 to TRBJ1-6; 10 bases are shared with TRBD1. Germline V gives CDR1 SGHKS, CDR2 YYEKEE (reference sequence). J gave up 7 bases and V 2 bases, and 9 bases lay outside the gene matches. CDR3 length equals 17 residues. The CDR3 here is CASSFGTGDLRNSPLHF. The CDR3 DNA is TGTGCCAGCAGCTTTGGGACAGGGGATCTAAGAAATTCACCCCTCCACTTT.

V and J are TRBV6-5 and TRBJ2-7, with a weak D call TRBD2 (5 bases). The CDR3 is 13 amino acids. V was pared by 6 bases and J by 3 bases, with 12 bases between. Per germline, CDR1 MNHEY and CDR2 SVGAGI. The CDR3 DNA reads TGTGCCAGCAGAGGACTGCCGATCTACGAGCAGTACTTC. It translates to CASRGLPIYEQYF.

The chain couples TRBV4-3 to TRBJ2-7, with 8 bases matching TRBD2. CDR1 and CDR2 from the germline V gene are LGHNA and YSLEER. V shed 2 bases and J 4 bases; nucleotides not matched to a gene: 7. The CDR3 consists of 15 residues. Here the CDR3 DNA reads TGCGCCAGCAGCCAACTTCTAGCGGGTGGGTACGAGCAGTACTTC. As protein: CASSQLLAGGYEQYF.

This clone was detected once. The chain carries TRBV30 and TRBJ1-6; 10 nucleotides line up with TRBD1. From germline, CDR1 is GTSNPN and CDR2 SVGIG (reference sequence). V lost 8 bases to trimming and J lost 7 bases; unmatched junction nucleotides: 5. This CDR3 has 13 amino acids. CDR3 protein: CAPTGGENSPLHF. CDR3 bases: TGTGCCCCGACAGGGGGCGAAAATTCACCCCTCCACTTT. Full variable domain (outside the CDR3, taken from reference TRBV30 and TRBJ1-6): SQTIHQWPATLVQPVGSPLSLECTVEGTSNPNLYWYRQAAGRGLQLLFYSVGIGQISSEVPQNLSASRPQDRQFILSSKKLLLSDSGFYLCAPTGGENSPLHFGNGTRLTVT.

Comment on this clone: The same CDR3 also results from other DNA sequences found in this sample. The genes are TRBV6-5 and TRBJ1-6; D gene uncertain. The V end lost 7 bases, the J end lost 6 bases, and 13 bases lay between the germline ends. Germline CDR1 and CDR2: MNHEY and SVGAGI. The CDR3 is made up of 14 amino acids. The CDR3 bases are TGTGCCAGCAATCTGGGCAGCATTAATTCACCCCTCCACTTT. Translating it yields CASNLGSINSPLHF.

This sequence joins TRBV6-5 and TRBJ1-5; unclear D gene. V shed 6 bases and J shed 8 bases, with 17 bases lying between them. Germline values: CDR1 MNHEY, CDR2 SVGAGI. CDR3 length equals 14 residues. The CDR3 loop is CASRGTDGLEPQHF. CDR3 sequence (DNA): TGTGCCAGCAGGGGTACCGATGGGCTGGAGCCCCAGCATTTT.

The rearrangement uses TRBV27 and TRBJ1-1; tentatively, D is TRBD1 (6 bases). V lost 0 bases and J lost 0, with 11 bases in between. The CDR3 extends over 16 amino acids. Germline V gene data show CDR1 as MNHEY and CDR2 as SMNVEV (reference sequence). The DNA for the CDR3 is TGTGCCAGCAGTTTATCGCGGGGGCTATTGAACACTGAAGCTTTCTTT. This sequence encodes CASSLSRGLLNTEAFF.